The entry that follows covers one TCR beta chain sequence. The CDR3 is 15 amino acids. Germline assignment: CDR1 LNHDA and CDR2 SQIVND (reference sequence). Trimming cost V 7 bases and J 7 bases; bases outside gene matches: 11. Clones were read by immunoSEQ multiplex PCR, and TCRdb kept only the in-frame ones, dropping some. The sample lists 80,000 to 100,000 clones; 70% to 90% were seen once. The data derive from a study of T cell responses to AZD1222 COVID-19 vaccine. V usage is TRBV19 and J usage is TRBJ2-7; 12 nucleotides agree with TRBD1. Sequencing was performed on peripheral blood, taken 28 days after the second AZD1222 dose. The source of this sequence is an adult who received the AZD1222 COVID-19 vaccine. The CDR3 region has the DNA TGTGCCAGTATGCGAACGGGACAGGGGGCGGAAGAGCAGTACTTC. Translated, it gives CASMRTGQGAEEQYF.